The 29 T cell receptor beta chains below were found in one sample sequenced in a study of identical twins. Each CDR3 protein is one row after TCRdb ran MiXCR on the 5' RACE reads. The table includes around 230,000 distinct CDR3 sequences, roughly 10% detected once. Source material: memory (CD45RO+) T cells sorted from blood. Source of these receptors: a woman aged 18 to 35 in good health.

This clonotype was picked up many times. This chain joins TRBV5-1 and TRBJ2-7, with D uncertain. CDR3 length: 14 residues. V was shortened by 0 bases and J by 6 bases, with 13 bases between the two germline ends. Germline values: CDR1 SGHRS, CDR2 YFSETQ. The CDR3 nucleotides read TGCGCCAGCAGCTTGGGAGAAGAGCTCGGCGAGCAGTACTTC. This codes for CASSLGEELGEQYF.

Here the CDR3 DNA reads TGCAGCGTTACAGGGGGTGGGGACCAGCCCCAGCATTTT. Its protein is CSVTGGGDQPQHF. The rearrangement links TRBV29-1 to TRBJ1-5; 8 positions match TRBD1. V gave up 5 bases and J gave up 7 bases; unmatched junction bases: 7. The CDR3 extends over 13 amino acids. Germline CDR1 reads SQVTM; CDR2 reads ANQGSEA. The full variable domain, with the rest looked up from reference TRBV29-1 and TRBJ1-5, is SAVISQKPSRDICQRGTSLTIQCQVDSQVTMMFWYRQQPGQSLTLIATANQGSEATYESGFVIDKFPISRPNLTFSTLTVSNMSPEDSSIYLCSVTGGGDQPQHFGDGTRLSIL.

This chain uses TRBV5-1 with TRBJ1-4; D unresolved. Germline CDR1 reads SGHRS; CDR2 reads YFSETQ. V gave up 0 bases and J gave up 8 bases, with 14 bases separating them. The CDR3 has 15 amino acids. CDR3 nucleotides: TGCGCCAGCAGCTTGGCGTCCGGGGTAATGGAAAAACTGTTTTTT. Amino acids: CASSLASGVMEKLFF.

This clonotype was picked up a small number of times. The chain carries TRBV5-1 and TRBJ1-5; 7 nucleotides match TRBD1. This CDR3 is built from 14 residues. J gave up 1 base and V 6 bases, and 4 bases lay outside the gene matches. Germline V lookup: CDR1 SGHRS, CDR2 YFSETQ. DNA for the CDR3: TGCGCCAGCAAGGAGGGGGCGAGCAATCAGCCCCAGCATTTT. Encoded protein: CASKEGASNQPQHF.

This clonotype was detected a few times. The J gene is TRBJ1-2, the V gene TRBV20-1; possibly TRBD1 for D (6 bases). V lost 3 bases to trimming and J lost 0 bases, with 14 bases between them. This CDR3 is built from 15 residues. Germline V CDR1 and CDR2: DFQATT, SNEGSKA (reference sequence). In DNA, the CDR3 is TGCAGTGCTAGGGGGAGCGACAGGCCTAACTATGGCTACACCTTC. Translation gives CSARGSDRPNYGYTF.

This clonotype was found many times. The chain links TRBV12-3 or TRBV12-4 to TRBJ2-5; D not resolved. V dropped 1 base and J dropped 0 bases, with 6 bases sitting between them. This CDR3 has 14 amino acids. The CDR3 is CASSLGLYQETQYF. The CDR3 bases are TGTGCCAGCAGTTTAGGGTTGTACCAAGAGACCCAGTACTTC.

This clonotype was seen ten or more times. The CDR3 sequence is CSVEGSGRMRGEQFF. CDR3 sequence (DNA): TGCAGCGTTGAAGGTTCTGGCAGGATGAGGGGTGAGCAGTTCTTC. The chain couples TRBV29-1 to TRBJ2-1; D tentatively fits TRBD1 or TRBD2 (5 bases each). From germline, CDR1 is SQVTM and CDR2 ANQGSEA. The CDR3 loop spans 15 amino acids. Trimming left V 1 base short and J 9 bases short, with 19 bases between.

This clonotype was observed a few times. The rearrangement joins TRBV3-1 to TRBJ2-1, with 7 positions matching TRBD2. Germline CDR1 is LGHDT and CDR2 is YNNKEL (reference sequence). V shed 5 bases and J 9 bases; nucleotides not matched to a gene: 7. This CDR3 comprises 13 residues. The CDR3 sequence is CASSSGGGGEQFF. The CDR3 region has the DNA TGTGCCAGCAGCTCAGGCGGGGGAGGTGAGCAGTTCTTC.

In this sample, this clonotype turned up many times. The chain joins TRBV4-3 to TRBJ2-7, with D perhaps matching TRBD1 (5 bases). V gave up 4 bases and J gave up 0 bases, with 13 bases separating them. Germline V gene lookup returns CDR1 LGHNA and CDR2 YSLEER. The CDR3 is 15 residues long. The CDR3 spells CASSRVGASSYEQYF. Here the CDR3 DNA reads TGCGCCAGCAGCCGAGTAGGGGCGAGCTCCTACGAGCAGTACTTC.

The chain uses TRBV30 and TRBJ2-7, with D tentatively TRBD2 (5 bases). The CDR3 runs 12 residues. The germline V and J ends were trimmed by 5 bases and 2 bases, with 10 bases remaining between them. Per the germline V gene, CDR1 is GTSNPN and CDR2 is SVGIG (reference sequence). In nucleotides, the CDR3 is TGTGCCTGGTCCAGCGGTCCCTACGAGCAGTACTTC. Translated: CAWSSGPYEQYF.

This clonotype was observed a few times. This chain uses TRBV2 with TRBJ2-7; 12 positions match TRBD2. V lost 5 bases, J lost 6 bases, and 5 bases stayed unmatched. This CDR3 has 14 amino acids. Germline CDR1 reads SNHLY; CDR2 reads FYNNEI. CDR3 DNA sequence: TGTGCCAGCAGTACTAGCGGGAGGCCTCTCGAGCAGTACTTC. Translating it yields CASSTSGRPLEQYF.

This clonotype was picked up a small number of times. The chain carries TRBV18 and TRBJ2-7; tentative D call: TRBD1 (5 bases). This CDR3 region has 15 residues. Trimming pared 3 bases from V and 0 bases from J, leaving 12 bases between. From germline, CDR1 is KGHSH and CDR2 LQKENI. The CDR3 loop is CASSPRQIASYEQYF. CDR3 DNA: TGTGCCAGCTCACCTCGACAGATAGCCTCCTACGAGCAGTACTTC.

There are many counts of this clonotype. V and J are TRBV10-3 and TRBJ2-7, with a weak D call TRBD1 (5 bases). The CDR3 covers 12 residues. Trimming cost V 7 bases and J 2 bases, with 9 bases left between them. CDR1 and CDR2 (germline): ENHRY, SYGVKD. The CDR3 coding sequence is TGTGCCATCACTACAGGAGCCTACGAGCAGTACTTC. It translates to CAITTGAYEQYF.

V and J are TRBV12-3 or TRBV12-4 and TRBJ2-1; 8 bases align to TRBD1. The V gene end was trimmed by 5 bases and the J gene end by 9 bases; junction bases not matched to a gene: 3. The CDR3 totals 12 residues. In DNA form, the CDR3 reads TGTGCCAGCAGTGGACAGGGAGTTGAGCAGTTCTTC. This translates into CASSGQGVEQFF.

V gene TRBV5-4 combines with J gene TRBJ2-5, with D possibly being TRBD1 (6 bases). The germline V gene encodes CDR1 SGHNT and CDR2 YYREEE (reference sequence). The CDR3 has 16 residues. V was shortened by 0 bases and J by 7 bases, with 19 bases between the two germline ends. Here the CDR3 DNA reads TGTGCCAGCAGCTTGGCCTTTGGGGGCGACTTGCGGACCCAGTACTTC. Amino acids: CASSLAFGGDLRTQYF.

The chain has TRBV12-3 or TRBV12-4 and TRBJ2-1; 13 nucleotides align to TRBD2. The J segment lost 4 bases and the V segment lost 6 bases, leaving 3 bases of the junction unmatched. The CDR3 totals 15 residues. The DNA of the CDR3 is TGTGCCAGCAGGCGACTAGCGGGGGGTTACAATGAGCAGTTCTTC. This encodes CASRRLAGGYNEQFF.

This CDR3 is CASSYPQGQGSYEQYF. The CDR3 region has the DNA TGTGCCAGCAGTTACCCTCAGGGGCAGGGCTCCTACGAGCAGTACTTC. The rearrangement links TRBV6-5 to TRBJ2-7, with D tentatively TRBD1 (6 bases). The length of the CDR3 is 16 residues. The V end lost 2 bases, the J end lost 0 bases, and 14 bases lay between the germline ends. Germline assignment: CDR1 MNHEY and CDR2 SVGAGI.

The rearrangement joins TRBV11-2 to TRBJ2-1, with 13 bases matching TRBD2. This CDR3 contains 17 residues. After removal of 2 bases from V and 9 bases from J, the junction contained 10 bases not matched to a gene. Per germline, CDR1 SGHAT and CDR2 FQNNGV. In nucleotides, the CDR3 is TGTGCCAGCAGCTTAAGAGGGACTAGCGGGAAGTGGGGTGAGCAGTTCTTC. This sequence encodes CASSLRGTSGKWGEQFF.

This chain joins TRBV7-2 and TRBJ2-2, with 8 bases aligning to TRBD2. The V and J ends lost 5 bases and 4 bases, in that order; junction bases with no gene match: 9. The CDR3 has 16 amino acids. CDR1 SGHTA and CDR2 FQGNSA come from the germline V gene. CDR3 in DNA: TGTGCCAGCAGCCCCCCGGGACTAGGCTCCACCGGGGAGCTGTTTTTT. Translation: CASSPPGLGSTGELFF.

This clonotype has more than one count but fewer than ten. J is TRBJ2-1 and V is TRBV7-8, with 9 bases fitting TRBD1. V trimming: 6 bases; J trimming: 3 bases; junction bases outside the gene matches: 6. Per the germline V gene, CDR1 is SGHVS and CDR2 is FQNEAQ. This CDR3 contains 15 residues. The CDR3, as DNA: TGTGCCAGCAGTCAAGGACAGGGGCTCTACAATGAGCAGTTCTTC. Translating gives CASSQGQGLYNEQFF.

V is TRBV7-9 and J is TRBJ2-1, with TRBD2 identical over 14 bases. CDR1 SEHNR and CDR2 FQNEAQ come from the germline V gene (reference sequence). V dropped 5 bases and J dropped 6; count of bases not matched to a gene: 3. The CDR3 has 15 amino acids. The CDR3 spells CASSQGLAGANEQFF. The CDR3 coding sequence is TGTGCCAGCAGCCAGGGACTAGCGGGAGCCAATGAGCAGTTCTTC.

V and J are TRBV7-2 and TRBJ2-1; weak D call: TRBD2 (5 bases). This CDR3 is 14 amino acids long. Looked up from germline, CDR1 is SGHTA and CDR2 is FQGNSA. V lost 3 bases and J 7 bases, leaving 13 bases between the germline ends. The CDR3: CASSFGSVINEQFF. Here the CDR3 DNA reads TGTGCCAGCAGCTTTGGGAGTGTAATTAATGAGCAGTTCTTC.

This clonotype was picked up many times. The chain joins TRBV12-3 or TRBV12-4 to TRBJ1-1; 7 bases match TRBD1. The CDR3 extends over 14 amino acids. V was clipped by 0 bases and J by 6 bases; unmatched bases: 4. This chain's CDR3 is CASSLALGGSEAFF. CDR3 DNA sequence: TGTGCCAGCAGTTTAGCGCTAGGGGGCTCTGAAGCTTTCTTT.

This chain joins TRBV30 and TRBJ2-2, with a weak D call TRBD2 (6 bases). Germline V gene data show CDR1 as GTSNPN and CDR2 as SVGIG (reference sequence). The CDR3 runs 16 residues. V lost 4 bases, J lost 0 bases, and 15 bases lay in between. The CDR3 nucleotides are TGTGCCTGGAAAGCTCCCGGGACTCCGAACACCGGGGAGCTGTTTTTT. Translating it yields CAWKAPGTPNTGELFF.

This clonotype was detected a few times. This chain uses TRBV20-1 with TRBJ2-5, with 7 bases matching TRBD2. The CDR3 consists of 15 residues. Germline lookup yields CDR1 DFQATT and CDR2 SNEGSKA (reference sequence). V was clipped by 3 bases and J by 0 bases; unmatched bases: 7. CDR3 region: CSASPLLADQETQYF. The CDR3, as DNA: TGCAGTGCTAGCCCCCTGCTAGCGGACCAAGAGACCCAGTACTTC.

This clonotype was counted only a few times. The chain joins TRBV12-3 or TRBV12-4 to TRBJ2-3, with D unclear. Trimming took off 3 bases at V and 2 bases at J, with 12 bases between the two ends. The CDR3 has 15 residues. The CDR3 DNA follows: TGTGCCAGCAGTTTGATTGCTCGACCCACAGATACGCAGTATTTT. The encoded protein is CASSLIARPTDTQYF.

This clonotype showed up many times. The rearrangement links TRBV12-3 or TRBV12-4 to TRBJ2-2; 8 nucleotides agree with TRBD1. The CDR3 runs to 16 residues. V dropped 3 bases and J dropped 4; count of bases not matched to a gene: 7. The DNA for the CDR3 is TGTGCCAGCAGTTTTGCTACAGGGGGAGGCACCGGGGAGCTGTTTTTT. Translated: CASSFATGGGTGELFF.

The table lists this clonotype with a few counts. The chain uses TRBV7-9 and TRBJ1-4; tentative D call: TRBD1 (6 bases). CDR3 size: 16 residues. The germline gives CDR1 SEHNR, CDR2 FQNEAQ (reference sequence). V was clipped by 5 bases and J by 4 bases, with 17 bases between them. CDR3 nucleotide sequence: TGTGCCAGCAGCCGCATACTACAGGGATTTAATGAAAAACTGTTTTTT. Translated: CASSRILQGFNEKLFF.

To note about this clonotype: A much larger clonotype is one base distant, so this may be a read error. The CDR3 loop reads CASTDRDTQYF. In DNA form, the CDR3 reads TGTGCCAGCACCGACCGGGATACGCAGTATTTT. The V call is TRBV7-6, the J call TRBJ2-3; D is uncertain. The CDR3 sequence is 11 residues long. Germline V gene lookup returns CDR1 SGHVS and CDR2 FNYEAQ. Trimming took 7 bases from V and 6 from J, leaving 8 bases between them.